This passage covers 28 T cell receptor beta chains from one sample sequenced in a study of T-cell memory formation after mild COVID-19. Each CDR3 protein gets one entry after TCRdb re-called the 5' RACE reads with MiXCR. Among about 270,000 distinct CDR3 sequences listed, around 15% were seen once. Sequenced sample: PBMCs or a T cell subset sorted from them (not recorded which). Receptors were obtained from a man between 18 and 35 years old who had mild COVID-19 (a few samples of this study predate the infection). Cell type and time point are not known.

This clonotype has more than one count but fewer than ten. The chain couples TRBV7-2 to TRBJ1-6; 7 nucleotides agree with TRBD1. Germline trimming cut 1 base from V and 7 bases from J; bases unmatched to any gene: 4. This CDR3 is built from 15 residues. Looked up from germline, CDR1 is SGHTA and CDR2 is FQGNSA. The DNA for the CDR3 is TGTGCCAGCAGCTTAGGGAGGGGGCAGAATTCACCCCTCCACTTT. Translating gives CASSLGRGQNSPLHF.

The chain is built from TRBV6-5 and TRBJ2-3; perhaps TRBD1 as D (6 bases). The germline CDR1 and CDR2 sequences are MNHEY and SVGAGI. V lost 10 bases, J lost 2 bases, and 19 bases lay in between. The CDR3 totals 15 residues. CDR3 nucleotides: TGTGCCACCAGGAAACAGGGTTACTTCACAGATACGCAGTATTTT. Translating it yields CATRKQGYFTDTQYF.

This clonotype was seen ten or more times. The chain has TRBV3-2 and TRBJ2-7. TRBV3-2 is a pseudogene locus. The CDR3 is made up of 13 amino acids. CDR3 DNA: TGTGCCAGCAGCCAAGACGGAGACTACGAGCAGTACGTC. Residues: CASSQDGDYEQYV.

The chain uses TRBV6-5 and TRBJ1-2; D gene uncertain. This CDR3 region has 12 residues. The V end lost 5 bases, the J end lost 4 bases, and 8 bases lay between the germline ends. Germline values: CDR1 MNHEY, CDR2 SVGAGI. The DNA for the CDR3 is TGTGCCAGCAGTCGGGATTTCTATGGCTACACCTTC. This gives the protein CASSRDFYGYTF.

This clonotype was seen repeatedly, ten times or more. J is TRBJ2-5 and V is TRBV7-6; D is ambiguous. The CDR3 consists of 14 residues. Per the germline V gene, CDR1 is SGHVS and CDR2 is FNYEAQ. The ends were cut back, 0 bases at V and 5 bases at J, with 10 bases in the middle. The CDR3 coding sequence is TGTGCCAGCAGCTTAGCGCAGAAATCGGAGACCCAGTACTTC. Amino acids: CASSLAQKSETQYF.

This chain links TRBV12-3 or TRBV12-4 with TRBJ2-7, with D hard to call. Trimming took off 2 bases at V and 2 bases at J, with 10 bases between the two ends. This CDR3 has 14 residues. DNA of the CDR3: TGTGCCAGCAGTTTACCCCGGGTACCCTACGAGCAGTACTTC. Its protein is CASSLPRVPYEQYF.

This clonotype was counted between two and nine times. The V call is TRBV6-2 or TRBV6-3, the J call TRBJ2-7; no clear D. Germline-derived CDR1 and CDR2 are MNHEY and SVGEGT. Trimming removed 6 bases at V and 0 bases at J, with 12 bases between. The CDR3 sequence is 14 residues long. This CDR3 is CASSPSLFSYEQYV. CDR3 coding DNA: TGTGCCAGCAGCCCGTCCTTGTTCTCCTACGAGCAGTACGTC.

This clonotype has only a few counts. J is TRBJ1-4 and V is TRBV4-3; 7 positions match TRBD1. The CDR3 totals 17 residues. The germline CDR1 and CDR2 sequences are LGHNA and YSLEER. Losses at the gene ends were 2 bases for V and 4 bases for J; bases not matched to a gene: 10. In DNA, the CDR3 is TGCGCCAGCAGCCAACGGGTAGGGGGCGACAATAATGAAAAACTGTTTTTT. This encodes CASSQRVGGDNNEKLFF.

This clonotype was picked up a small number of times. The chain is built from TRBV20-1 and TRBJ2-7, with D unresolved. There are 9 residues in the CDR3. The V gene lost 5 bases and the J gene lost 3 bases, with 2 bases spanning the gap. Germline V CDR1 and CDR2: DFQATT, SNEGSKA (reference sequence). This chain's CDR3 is CSAGYEQYF. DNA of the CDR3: TGCAGTGCTGGCTACGAGCAGTACTTC.

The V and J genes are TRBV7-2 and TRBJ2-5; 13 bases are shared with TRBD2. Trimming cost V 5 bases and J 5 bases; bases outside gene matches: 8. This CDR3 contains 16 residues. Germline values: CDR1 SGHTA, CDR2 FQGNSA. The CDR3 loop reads CASSTILAGGAETQYF. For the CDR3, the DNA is TGTGCCAGCAGCACGATACTAGCGGGGGGGGCGGAGACCCAGTACTTC.

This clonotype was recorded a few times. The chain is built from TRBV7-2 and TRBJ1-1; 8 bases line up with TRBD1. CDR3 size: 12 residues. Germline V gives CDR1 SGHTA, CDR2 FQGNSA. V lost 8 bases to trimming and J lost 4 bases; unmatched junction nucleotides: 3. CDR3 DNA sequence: TGTGCCAGCCAGGGGGCTGGCACTGAAGCTTTCTTT. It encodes CASQGAGTEAFF.

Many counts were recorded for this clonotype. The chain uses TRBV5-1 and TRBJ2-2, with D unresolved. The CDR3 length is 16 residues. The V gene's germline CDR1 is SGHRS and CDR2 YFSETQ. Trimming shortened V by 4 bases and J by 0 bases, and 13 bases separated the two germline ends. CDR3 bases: TGCGCCAGCAGCCAGGAACCTGGAGCGAACACCGGGGAGCTGTTTTTT. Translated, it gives CASSQEPGANTGELFF.

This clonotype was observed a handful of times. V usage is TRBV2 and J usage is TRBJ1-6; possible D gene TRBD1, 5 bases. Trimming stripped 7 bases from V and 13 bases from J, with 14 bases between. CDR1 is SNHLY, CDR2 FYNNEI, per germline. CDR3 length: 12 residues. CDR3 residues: CASKVGRDPLHF. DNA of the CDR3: TGTGCCAGCAAGGTGGGACGCGACCCCCTCCACTTT.

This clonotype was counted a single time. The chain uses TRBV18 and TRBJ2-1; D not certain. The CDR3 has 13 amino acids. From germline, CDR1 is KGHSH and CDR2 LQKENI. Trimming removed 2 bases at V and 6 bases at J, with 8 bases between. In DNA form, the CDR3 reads TGTGCCAGCTCACCAAATACCGGCAATGAGCAGTTCTTC. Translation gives CASSPNTGNEQFF. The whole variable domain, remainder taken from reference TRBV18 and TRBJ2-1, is NAGVMQNPRHLVRRRGQEARLRCSPMKGHSHVYWYRQLPEEGLKFMVYLQKENIIDESGMPKERFSAEFPKEGPSILRIQQVVRGDSAAYFCASSPNTGNEQFFGPGTRLTVL.

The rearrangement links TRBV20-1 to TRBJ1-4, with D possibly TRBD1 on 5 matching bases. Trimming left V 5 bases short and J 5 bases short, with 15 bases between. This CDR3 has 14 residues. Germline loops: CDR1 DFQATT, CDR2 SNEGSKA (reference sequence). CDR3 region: CSARSGGWNEKLFF. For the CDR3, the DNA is TGCAGTGCTCGGAGCGGGGGTTGGAATGAAAAACTGTTTTTT.

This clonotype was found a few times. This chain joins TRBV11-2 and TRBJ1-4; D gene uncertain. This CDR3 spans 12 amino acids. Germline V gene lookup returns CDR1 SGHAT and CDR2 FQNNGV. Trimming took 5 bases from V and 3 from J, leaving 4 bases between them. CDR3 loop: CASSRANEKLFF. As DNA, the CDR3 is TGTGCCAGCAGCCGGGCTAATGAAAAACTGTTTTTT.

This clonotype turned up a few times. For the CDR3, the DNA is TGTGCCAGCAGCTTACCGGGCGGCGGGGGGGCCCTTACGCAGTATTTT. Protein product: CASSLPGGGGALTQYF. The chain couples TRBV7-8 to TRBJ2-3, with TRBD2 matching 9 bases. Germline CDR1 and CDR2: SGHVS and FQNEAQ. The CDR3 is 16 residues long. V trimming: 2 bases; J trimming: 8 bases; junction bases outside the gene matches: 11.

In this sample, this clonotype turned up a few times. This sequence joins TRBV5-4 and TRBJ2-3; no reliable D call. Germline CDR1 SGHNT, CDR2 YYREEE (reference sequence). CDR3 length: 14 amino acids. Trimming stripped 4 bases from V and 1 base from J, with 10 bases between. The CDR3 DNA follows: TGTGCCAGCAGCCGCGAGTCCCGCACAGATACGCAGTATTTT. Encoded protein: CASSRESRTDTQYF. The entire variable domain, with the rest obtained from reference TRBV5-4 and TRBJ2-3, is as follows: ETGVTQSPTHLIKTRGQQVTLRCSSQSGHNTVSWYQQALGQGPQFIFQYYREEENGRGNFPPRFSGLQFPNYSSELNVNALELDDSALYLCASSRESRTDTQYFGPGTRLTVL.

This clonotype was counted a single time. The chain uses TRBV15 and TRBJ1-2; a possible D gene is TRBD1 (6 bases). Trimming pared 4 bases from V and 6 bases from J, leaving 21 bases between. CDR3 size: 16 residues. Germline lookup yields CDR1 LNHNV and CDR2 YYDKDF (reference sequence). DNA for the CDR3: TGTGCCACCAGCATAGCTTCTGGGGGCGATTCCGATGGCTACACCTTC. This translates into CATSIASGGDSDGYTF.

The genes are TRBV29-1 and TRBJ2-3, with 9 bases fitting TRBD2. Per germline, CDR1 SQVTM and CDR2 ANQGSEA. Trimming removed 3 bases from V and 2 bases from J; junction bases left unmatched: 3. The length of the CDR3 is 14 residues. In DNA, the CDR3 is TGCAGCGTTGATCCTAGCGGGGCCACAGATACGCAGTATTTT. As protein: CSVDPSGATDTQYF.

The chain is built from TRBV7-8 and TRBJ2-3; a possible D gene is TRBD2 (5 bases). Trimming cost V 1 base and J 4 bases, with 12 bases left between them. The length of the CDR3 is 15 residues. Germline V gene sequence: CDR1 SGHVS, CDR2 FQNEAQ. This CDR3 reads CASSLGGPHADTQYF. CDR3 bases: TGTGCCAGCAGCTTAGGCGGGCCCCACGCAGATACGCAGTATTTT.

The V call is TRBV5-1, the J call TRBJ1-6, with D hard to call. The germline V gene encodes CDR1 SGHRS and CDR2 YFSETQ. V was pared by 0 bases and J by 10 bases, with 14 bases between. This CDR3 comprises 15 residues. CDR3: CASSLGWSVQSPLHF. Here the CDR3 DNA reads TGCGCCAGCAGCTTGGGGTGGTCTGTCCAATCACCCCTCCACTTT.

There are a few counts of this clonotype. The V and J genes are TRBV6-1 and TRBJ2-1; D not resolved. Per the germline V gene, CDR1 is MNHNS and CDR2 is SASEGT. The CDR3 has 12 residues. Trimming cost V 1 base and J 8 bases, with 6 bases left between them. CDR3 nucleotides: TGTGCCAGCAGTGAAGTGGTGGATGAGCAGTTCTTC. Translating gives CASSEVVDEQFF.

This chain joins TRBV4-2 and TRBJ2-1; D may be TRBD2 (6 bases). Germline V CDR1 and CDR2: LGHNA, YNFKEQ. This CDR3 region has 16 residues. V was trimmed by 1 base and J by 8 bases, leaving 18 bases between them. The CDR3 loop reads CASSQVGRDGVDEQFF. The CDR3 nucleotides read TGTGCCAGCAGCCAAGTCGGGCGGGATGGGGTCGATGAGCAGTTCTTC.

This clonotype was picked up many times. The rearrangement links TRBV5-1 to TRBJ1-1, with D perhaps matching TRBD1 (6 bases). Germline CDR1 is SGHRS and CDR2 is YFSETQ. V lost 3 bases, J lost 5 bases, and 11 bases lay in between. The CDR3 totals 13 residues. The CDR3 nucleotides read TGCGCCAGCAGCTCACAGGGAAGGACTGAAGCTTTCTTT. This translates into CASSSQGRTEAFF.

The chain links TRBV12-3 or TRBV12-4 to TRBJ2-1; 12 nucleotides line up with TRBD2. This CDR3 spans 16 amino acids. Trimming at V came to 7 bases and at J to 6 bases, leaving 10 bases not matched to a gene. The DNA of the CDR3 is TGTGCCAGCACCCTTCTAGCGGGGGGGTATCGCAATGAGCAGTTCTTC. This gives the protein CASTLLAGGYRNEQFF.

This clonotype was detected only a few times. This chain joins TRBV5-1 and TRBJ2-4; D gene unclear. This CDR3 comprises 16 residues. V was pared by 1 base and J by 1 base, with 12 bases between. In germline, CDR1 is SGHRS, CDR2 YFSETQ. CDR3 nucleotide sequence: TGCGCCAGCAGCTTGTTAGGGCTAATGGCCAAAAACATTCAGTACTTC. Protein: CASSLLGLMAKNIQYF.

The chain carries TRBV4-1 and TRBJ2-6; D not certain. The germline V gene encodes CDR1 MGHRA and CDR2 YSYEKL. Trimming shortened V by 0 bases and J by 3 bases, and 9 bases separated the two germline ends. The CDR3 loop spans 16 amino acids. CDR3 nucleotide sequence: TGCGCCAGCAGCCAAGAGTGGGTAGGTGGGGCCAACGTCCTGACTTTC. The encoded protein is CASSQEWVGGANVLTF.